This T cell receptor beta chain was captured in a study of molecular identifiers for immune sequencing clone quantification. Naive CD8 T cells were sorted as CD8+CD4-CCR7+CD45RA+. The CDR3 length is 14 residues. V shed 3 bases and J shed 7 bases, with 17 bases lying between them. Germline assignment: CDR1 SGHDT and CDR2 YYEEEE. Each CDR3 protein is one row after TCRdb ran MiXCR on the PCR reads. The sample holds 85,000 to 130,000 distinct CDR3 sequences, about 35% seen once. Many counts were recorded for this clonotype. The clonotype comes from a human donor in good health. Some libraries in this study had Jurkat cell RNA spiked in. Material for sequencing was naive CD8+ T cells from blood, with Jurkat cell RNA spiked in. As for subset: FACS-sorted CD8+CD4-CCR7+CD45RA+ naive T cells. This chain links TRBV5-6 with TRBJ2-7, with D perhaps being TRBD1 or TRBD2 (5 bases each). Here the CDR3 reads CASSYPGPPREQYF. DNA of the CDR3: TGTGCCAGCAGCTATCCGGGACCCCCAAGGGAGCAGTACTTC.